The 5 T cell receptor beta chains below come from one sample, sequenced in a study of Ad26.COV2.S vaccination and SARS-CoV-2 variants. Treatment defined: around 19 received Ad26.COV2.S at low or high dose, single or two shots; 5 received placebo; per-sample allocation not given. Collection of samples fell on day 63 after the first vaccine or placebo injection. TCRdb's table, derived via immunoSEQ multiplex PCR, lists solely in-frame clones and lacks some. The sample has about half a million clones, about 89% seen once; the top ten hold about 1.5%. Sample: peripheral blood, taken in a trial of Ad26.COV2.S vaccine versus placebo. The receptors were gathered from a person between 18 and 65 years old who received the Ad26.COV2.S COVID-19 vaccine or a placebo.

CDR3 nucleotide sequence: TGTGCCAGCAGTCGTGGACATTTCATGAACACTGAAGCTTTCTTT. It specifies CASSRGHFMNTEAFF. The chain carries TRBV25-1 and TRBJ1-1, with D perhaps matching TRBD1 (5 bases). The length of the CDR3 is 15 residues. V lost 5 bases and J 0 bases, leaving 13 bases between the germline ends. Germline V lookup: CDR1 MGHDK, CDR2 SYGVNS.

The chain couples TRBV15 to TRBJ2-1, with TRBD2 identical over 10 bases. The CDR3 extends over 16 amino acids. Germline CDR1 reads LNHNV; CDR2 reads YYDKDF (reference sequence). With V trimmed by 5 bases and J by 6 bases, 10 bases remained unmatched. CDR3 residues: CATSELSGRALNEQFF. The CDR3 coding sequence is TGTGCCACCAGCGAACTAAGCGGGAGGGCCCTCAATGAGCAGTTCTTC.

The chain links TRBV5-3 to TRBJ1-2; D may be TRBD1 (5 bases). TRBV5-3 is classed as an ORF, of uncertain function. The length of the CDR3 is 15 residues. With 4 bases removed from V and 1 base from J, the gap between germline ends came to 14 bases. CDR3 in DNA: TGTGCCAGAAGCCCATCGGGGGGTTTTAACTATGGCTACACCTTC. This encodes CARSPSGGFNYGYTF.

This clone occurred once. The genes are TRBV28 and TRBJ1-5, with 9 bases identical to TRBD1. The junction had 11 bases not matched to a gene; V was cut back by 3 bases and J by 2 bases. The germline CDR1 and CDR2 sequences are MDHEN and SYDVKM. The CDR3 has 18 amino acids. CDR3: CASSFFRTGEAGNQPQHF. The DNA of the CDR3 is TGTGCCAGCAGTTTTTTCCGGACAGGGGAAGCAGGCAATCAGCCCCAGCATTTT. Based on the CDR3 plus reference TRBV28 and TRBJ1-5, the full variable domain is DVKVTQSSRYLVKRTGEKVFLECVQDMDHENMFWYRQDPGLGLRLIYFSYDVKMKEKGDIPEGYSVSREKKERFSLILESASTNQTSMYLCASSFFRTGEAGNQPQHFGDGTRLSIL.

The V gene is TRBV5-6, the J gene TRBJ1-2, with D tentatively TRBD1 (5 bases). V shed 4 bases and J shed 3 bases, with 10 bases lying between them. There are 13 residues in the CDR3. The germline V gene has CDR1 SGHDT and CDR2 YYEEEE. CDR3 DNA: TGTGCCAGCAGCGCCGGGACGGACTATGGCTACACCTTC. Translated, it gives CASSAGTDYGYTF.